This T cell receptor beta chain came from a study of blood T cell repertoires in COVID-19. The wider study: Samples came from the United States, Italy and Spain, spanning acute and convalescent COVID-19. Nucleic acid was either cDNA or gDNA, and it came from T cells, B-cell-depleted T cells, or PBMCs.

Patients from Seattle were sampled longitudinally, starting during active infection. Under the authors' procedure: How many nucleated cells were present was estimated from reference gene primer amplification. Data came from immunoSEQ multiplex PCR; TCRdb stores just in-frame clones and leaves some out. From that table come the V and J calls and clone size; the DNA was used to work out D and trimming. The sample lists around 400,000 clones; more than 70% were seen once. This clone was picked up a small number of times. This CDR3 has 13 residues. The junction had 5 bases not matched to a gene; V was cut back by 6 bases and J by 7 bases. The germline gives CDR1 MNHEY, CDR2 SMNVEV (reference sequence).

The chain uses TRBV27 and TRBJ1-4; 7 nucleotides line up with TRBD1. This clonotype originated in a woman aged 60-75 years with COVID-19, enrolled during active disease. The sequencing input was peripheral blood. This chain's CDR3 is CASRGQLFEKLFF. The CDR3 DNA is TGTGCCAGCAGGGGACAGCTTTTTGAAAAACTGTTTTTT.